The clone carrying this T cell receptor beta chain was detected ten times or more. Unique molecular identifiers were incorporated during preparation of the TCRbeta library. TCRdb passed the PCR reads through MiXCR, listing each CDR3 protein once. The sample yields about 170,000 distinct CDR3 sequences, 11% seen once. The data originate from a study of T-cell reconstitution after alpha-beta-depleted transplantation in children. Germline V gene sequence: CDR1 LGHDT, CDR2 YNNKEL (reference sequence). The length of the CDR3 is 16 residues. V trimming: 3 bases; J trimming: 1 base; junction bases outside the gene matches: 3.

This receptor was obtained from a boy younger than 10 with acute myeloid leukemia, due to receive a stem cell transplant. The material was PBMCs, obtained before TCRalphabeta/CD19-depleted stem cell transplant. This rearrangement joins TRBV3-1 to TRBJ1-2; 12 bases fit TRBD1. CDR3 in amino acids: CASSQGTGGVNYGYTF. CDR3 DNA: TGTGCCAGCAGCCAGGGGACAGGGGGCGTTAACTATGGCTACACCTTC.